This TCR beta chain originates from a study of regulatory T cells in long-lasting Graves disease. The V and J ends lost 3 bases and 4 bases respectively, with 16 bases between them. Germline CDR1 and CDR2: SGHRS and YFSETQ. The CDR3 is 15 residues long. Documented time point: newly diagnosed GD, antithyroid drugs for less than 3 months. PBMC-extracted RNA yielded the TCR library. Arm-PCR of CDR3 regions and iRepertoire HTBI primers were the basis on which TCR beta libraries were built. One entry per CDR3 protein results from TCRdb running MiXCR on the multiplex PCR reads. The profile shows around 400,000 distinct CDR3 sequences, around 15% of them singletons. This clonotype was detected many times.

The chain uses TRBV5-1 and TRBJ1-2; TRBD1 is a possible D gene (6 bases). This receptor was identified in a female donor with Graves disease. The sequenced sample was peripheral blood mononuclear cells (PBMCs), obtained at new diagnosis, from a patient treated with antithyroid drugs. The CDR3 loop reads CASSWAGVRGYGYTF. The CDR3 DNA sequence: TGCGCCAGCAGCTGGGCAGGGGTACGGGGCTATGGCTACACCTTC.